This TCR beta chain comes out of a study of STAT5B mutations in CD4+ large granular lymphocyte leukemia (dated by TCRdb to 2021 to 2024). About the full investigation: Among healthy controls, the CDR3 'QG' motif was associated with a particular HLA allele. TCRbeta repertoires of CD4+ T-cell large granular lymphocyte leukemia patients were compared with those of healthy blood donors. Flow cytometry on FACSCanto II or FACSVerse confirmed that purified fractions exceeded 95% purity among lymphocytes.

The healthy controls were around 35 blood donors, and the buffy coats of these donors were supplied by the Finnish Red Cross blood service. All TCR-sequenced material derived from peripheral blood: patient blood samples and healthy donor buffy coats. Peripheral blood mononuclear cells were isolated by Ficoll-Hypaque gradient centrifugation. CD4+ cells were magnetically purified from the buffy coats of healthy controls. The Gentra Puregene Cell and Tissue kit was used for genomic DNA extraction, and quantification was performed on a Qubit 2.0 fluorometer. The immunoSEQ assay at survey resolution was applied to genomic DNA for sequencing of TCRbeta rearrangements. The source study handled its data this way. In the TCR sequencing data, the lowest productive clonotype frequency that could be detected was 2.59 x 10-5. Analyses included only productive TCRbeta rearrangements, meaning complete and in-frame sequences. Simpson clonality, calculated in the immunoSEQ Analyzer version 3.0, was used as the measure of sample clonality. Clones were binned by frequency as very rare, small, medium, large (1-20%) or hyperexpanded (>20%). Generation probabilities were estimated with OLGA 1.2.3, V-gene circos plots were made with VDJtools, specificities were searched in VDJdb, and CDR3 motifs were identified with GLIPH. This immuneACCESS table, as held by TCRdb, lists in-frame sequences with V and J called but not all clones. Of the missing ones, under half trace to an unresolved V gene in checked studies; the others have no known cause. Clonal size and the V and J genes are those of that table, whereas D and trimming came from the DNA. Recorded for this sample are around 29,000 clones; approximately 80% of them occurred a single time. Of the sample, around 1% is held by the ten largest clones.

Trimming takes 6 bases from V and 1 base from J, and the germline ends sit 5 bases apart. CDR1 and CDR2, looked up from the germline V gene, are LGHNT and FRNRAP. The CDR3 runs 12 amino acids, cysteine and phenylalanine included. The only DNA kept is the CDR3, 36 bases in frame from the first base. On the study overall, not on this receptor specifically: Main leukemic clonotypes were private to each patient, although roughly 26% of the main leukemic clonotypes were found at low frequency in the non-leukemic repertoires of other patients. CD4-sorted patient repertoires appeared more clonal than healthy CD4+ repertoires, and this difference persisted after removing the putative leukemic clones. TRBV06-family usage was enriched among the top patient clones (8/27) compared with healthy controls (2/35). Data were not HLA-matched; higher clonality in CD4+ versus CD8+ T-LGLL could reflect the relatively small sample size.

Comments on this clone: No antigen is known for it. No base qualities exist here, and no much larger clone lies one base off it.

This receptor was obtained from a human donor in good health. Sequencing input: CD4+ T cells from blood buffy coats. The chain is made from TRBV12-5 and TRBJ2-3; the D gene is possibly TRBD2, with 5 bases matching. CDR3 sequence: CASGRGTDTQYF. The DNA is as follows: TGTGCTAGTGGGAGGGGCACAGATACGCAGTATTTT.